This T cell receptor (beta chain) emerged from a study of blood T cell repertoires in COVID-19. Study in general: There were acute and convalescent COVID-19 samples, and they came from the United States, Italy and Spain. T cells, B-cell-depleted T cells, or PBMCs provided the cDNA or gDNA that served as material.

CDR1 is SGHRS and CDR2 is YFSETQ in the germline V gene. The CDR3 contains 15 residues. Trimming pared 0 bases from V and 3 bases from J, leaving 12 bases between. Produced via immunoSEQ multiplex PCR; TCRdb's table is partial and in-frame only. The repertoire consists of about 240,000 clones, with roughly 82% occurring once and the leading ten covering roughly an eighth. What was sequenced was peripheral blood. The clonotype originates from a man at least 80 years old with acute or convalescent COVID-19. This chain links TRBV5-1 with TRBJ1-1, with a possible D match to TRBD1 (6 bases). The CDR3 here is CASSLEGWTDTEAFF. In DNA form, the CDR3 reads TGCGCCAGCAGCTTGGAAGGTTGGACAGACACTGAAGCTTTCTTT. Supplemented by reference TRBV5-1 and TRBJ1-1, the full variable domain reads KAGVTQTPRYLIKTRGQQVTLSCSPISGHRSVSWYQQTPGQGLQFLFEYFSETQRNKGNFPGRFSGRQFSNSRSEMNVSTLELGDSALYLCASSLEGWTDTEAFFGQGTRLTVV.